This T cell receptor (beta chain) was sequenced during a study of monozygotic twins with inflammatory bowel disease (dated by TCRdb to about 2019). For context, the study as a whole: The full study comprised 28 monozygotic twin pairs: nine German pairs (four IBD-concordant, five IBD-discordant) and 19 IBD-discordant Danish pairs. Disease-associated traits were sought mainly through comparisons between IBD patients and their genetically identical healthy co-twins within discordant pairs. Each individual had, on average, about 151 000 unique TCRalpha sequences and 181 000 unique TCRbeta sequences available for analysis.

A note on this clonotype: Its antigen remains undetermined.

Including cysteine and phenylalanine, the CDR3 has 15 amino acids. No DNA is listed. CDR1 and CDR2, looked up from the germline V gene (reference sequence), are SGHKS and YYEKEE. From each donor, a roughly 2.5 ml peripheral blood sample was collected into PAXgene tubes and stored at -80 degrees C. Total RNA was isolated from whole blood with the PAXgene blood miRNA kit on an automated QIAcube, without T cell sorting. Peripheral blood from monozygotic twin pairs concordant or discordant for inflammatory bowel disease was subjected to deep TCRalpha and TCRbeta repertoire profiling with unique molecular barcoding. Smoking habits were recorded for all twin pairs, and individuals were classified as current, former or never smokers. Study-level results and caveats: Different T cell subtypes could not be distinguished in the analysis. Repertoire similarity did not differ between concordant and discordant twins, which could be due to limited statistical power. IBD patients shared fewer clonotypes with other individuals than healthy twins did, most markedly in patients showing signs of disease activity. Because patients received different immunosuppressive treatments, the repertoires may have picked up extra background noise and variability between individuals. A decrease in TCRbeta repertoire diversity, as measured by inverse Simpson index, was observed in IBD patients compared with their healthy co-twins. No single strong signal or clonotype linked to IBD turned up in the results, so the idea that one exists was not supported.

Library method: 5' RACE. Each TCR library was prepared from 3,000 to 4,500 ng of total RNA. For each sample, cDNA synthesis was carried out in eight separate reactions using SMARTScribe reverse transcriptase. Unique molecular identifiers containing a 6-nucleotide sample barcode were introduced through template switching during cDNA synthesis. Two nested PCRs of approximately 16 and 9 cycles amplified the TCRalpha and TCRbeta cDNA, and bead purification followed each PCR. Before amplification, the cDNA was both treated with uracil DNA-glycosylase and purified with the QIAquick PCR purification kit. The second PCR added Illumina TruSeq-compatible adapters along with sample-specific barcodes. TapeStation and Qubit were used to check library quality and concentration, and 5 ng of each library went into the pool. Sequencing of pooled libraries was carried out on an Illumina HiSeq2500 single-index Rapid Run using 2 x 100 bp reads and custom sequencing primers. The original pipeline was this. MiGEC version 1.2.6 was used for UMI-based consensus assembly to correct PCR and sequencing errors. MiXCR version 2.1.1 was used to carry out V(D)J alignment, clonotype assembly and CDR3 extraction. To normalise gene usage, clonotype sharing and MAIT/NKT TCR abundance, the analysis used the top 1000, 10 000 and 20 000 clonotypes per sample. Diversity was computed as the inverse Simpson index with the vegan R package after downsampling to 27 000 UMIs. Paired Mann-Whitney U tests on discordant twin pairs were used, with Benjamini-Hochberg multiple-testing correction. After TCRdb reprocessed the reads, each CDR3 protein sequence was kept as one row, without DNA. TCRdb, not the original authors, processed these V and J calls. The record for this sample contains some 100,000 distinct CDR3 sequences. Clones ranked in the top ten supply around 11% of the sample.

The TCR was taken from a human donor with ulcerative colitis or Crohn's disease, or a healthy co-twin of an affected twin (not recorded which). The chain was built from TRBV5-5 and TRBJ1-1. The source material was blood. The CDR3 is CASSFDGQSNTEAFF.